Listed below are T cell receptor beta chains from one sample, sequenced in a study of blood T cell repertoires in COVID-19. Using immunoSEQ multiplex PCR, the repertoire was profiled, and TCRdb retains in-frame clones only, with some absent. The sample shows over 40,000 clones, about nine tenths of them seen only once. The sample was peripheral blood. The origin of the receptors is a man older than 75 with acute or convalescent COVID-19. The CDR3 runs from the conserved cysteine through the conserved F or W. A D gene is named only where the DNA matches it firmly. Clone size appears in some rows only: once, few, many, or a class for an expanded clone.

CDR3 length,clone size,D gene,V gene,CDR3 protein
15,once,-,TRBV3-1/TRBV3-2,CASSQFLRSTDTQYF
15,-,-,TRBV12-5,CASGLDGIFDQPQHF
15,-,-,TRBV6-5,CASSYPGQSQETQYF
13,-,-,TRBV29-1,CSVARVLSYGYTF
14,-,TRBD1,TRBV20-1,CSAIDRGNNSPLHF
15,-,-,TRBV5-8,CASSLVRGSNEKLFF
14,-,-,TRBV6-2/TRBV6-3,CASSYYAGNSPLHF
14,-,TRBD1,TRBV6-5,CASTYGTGSSPLHF
14,-,TRBD1,TRBV2,CASSLDRGRQPQHF
16,-,-,TRBV19,CASSHNTWQGTDTQYF
17,few,-,TRBV6-2/TRBV6-3,CASSYNAGGANLETQYF
14,-,-,TRBV10-3,CAISSEGPSHGYTF